This is a list of T cell receptor beta chains from one sample in a study of cytotoxic CD8 clonotypes in ibrutinib-treated CLL. TCRdb's table, derived via immunoSEQ multiplex PCR, lists solely in-frame clones and lacks some. The profile shows around 53,000 clones, 54% of them singletons. The material was PBMCs, obtained at disease progression, from a patient treated with ibrutinib. The receptors shown here come from a human donor with chronic lymphocytic leukemia. The CDR3 runs from the conserved cysteine through the conserved F or W. A D gene is named only where the DNA matches it firmly. Clone size appears in some rows only: once, few, many, or a class for an expanded clone.

TRBD2,TRBJ2-5,-,TRBV5-4,CASRGSGGETQYF,TGTGCCAGCAGGGGCAGCGGGGGGGAGACCCAGTACTTC
TRBD2,TRBJ2-7,-,TRBV15,CATSRGASGEKQYF,TGTGCCACCAGCAGAGGTGCTAGCGGGGAAAAGCAGTACTTC
-,TRBJ1-3,few,TRBV5-6,CASSLGAGGNTIYF,TGTGCCAGCAGCTTGGGGGCAGGGGGAAACACCATATATTTT
-,TRBJ2-3,few,TRBV29-1,CSVEWSSRTDTQYF,TGCAGCGTCGAATGGTCTAGTAGGACAGATACGCAGTATTTT
-,TRBJ1-1,few,TRBV4-2,CASSPLDGTEAFF,TGTGCCAGCAGCCCGCTAGACGGGACTGAAGCTTTCTTT
-,TRBJ1-5,-,TRBV6-1,CASGGNQPQHF,TGTGCCAGCGGGGGAAATCAGCCCCAGCATTTT
-,TRBJ2-7,few,TRBV5-6,CASSSPWGARGEQYF,TGTGCCAGCAGCTCGCCATGGGGGGCCAGGGGCGAGCAGTACTTC
-,TRBJ1-1,-,TRBV27,CASSWQRNTEAFF,TGTGCCAGCAGTTGGCAGCGGAACACTGAAGCTTTCTTT
-,TRBJ2-1,few,TRBV5-1,CASSLRDIGEQFF,TGCGCCAGCAGCTTGAGGGACATTGGTGAGCAGTTCTTC
-,TRBJ1-1,-,TRBV9,CASSVDQGMGTEAFF,TGTGCCAGCAGCGTAGATCAGGGAATGGGCACTGAAGCTTTCTTT
-,TRBJ2-3,-,TRBV21-1,CASSPRASGFTDTQYF,TGTGCCAGCAGCCCTAGGGCTAGCGGATTCACAGATACGCAGTATTTT
-,TRBJ1-3,many,TRBV7-8,CASSLGGPTSGNTIYF,TGTGCCAGCAGCTTAGGAGGGCCGACCTCTGGAAACACCATATATTTT
-,TRBJ2-3,-,TRBV25-1,CASSEPGTGDTQYF,TGTGCCAGCAGTGAGCCGGGGACCGGAGATACGCAGTATTTT
TRBD2,TRBJ2-1,-,TRBV6-5,CASSSGTSGGAGEQFF,TGTGCCAGCAGTTCCGGGACTAGCGGGGGGGCTGGTGAGCAGTTCTTC
TRBD1,TRBJ2-3,few,TRBV2,CASSPTPTGTGETDTQYF,TGTGCCAGCAGTCCAACTCCAACCGGGACAGGGGAAACAGATACGCAGTATTTT
TRBD1,TRBJ1-1,-,TRBV5-1,CASSSTGRDTEAFF,TGCGCCAGCAGCTCGACAGGGCGGGACACTGAAGCTTTCTTT
TRBD2,TRBJ2-4,-,TRBV9,CASSVGRLAESSKNIQYF,TGTGCCAGCAGCGTAGGTCGACTAGCGGAGAGTTCCAAAAACATTCAGTACTTC
-,TRBJ2-7,-,TRBV11-2,CASSLSRYEQYF,TGTGCCAGCAGCTTATCGCGCTACGAGCAGTACTTC
-,TRBJ1-1,-,TRBV30,CAWSRERGTEAFF,TGTGCCTGGAGCAGGGAGAGGGGCACTGAAGCTTTCTTT
-,TRBJ2-7,-,TRBV6-5,CASSRQLLSSYEQYF,TGTGCCAGCAGCCGACAATTGTTAAGCTCCTACGAGCAGTACTTC
-,TRBJ2-7,-,TRBV7-6,CASSFGHIYEQYF,TGTGCCAGCAGCTTCGGACACATCTACGAGCAGTACTTC
-,TRBJ1-2,-,TRBV28,CASSPNYGYTF,TGTGCCAGCAGCCCCAACTATGGCTACACCTTC
TRBD2,TRBJ2-3,-,TRBV19,CASSHPLRSGAGGRDTQYF,TGTGCCAGTAGTCACCCCCTTCGGTCAGGAGCGGGGGGGCGCGATACGCAGTATTTT
TRBD1,TRBJ1-1,once,TRBV28,CASRPPTGALWAFF,TGTGCCAGCAGACCTCCGACAGGGGCACTGTGGGCTTTCTTT
-,TRBJ2-7,few,TRBV5-1,CASRSESHRGSYEQYF,TGCGCCAGCAGGTCAGAGTCACACCGGGGCTCCTACGAGCAGTACTTC
-,TRBJ1-2,-,TRBV7-6,CASSPMWANYGYTF,TGTGCCAGCAGCCCCATGTGGGCTAACTATGGCTACACCTTC
TRBD1,TRBJ1-6,-,TRBV27,CASSVGQGSSPLHF,TGTGCCAGCAGTGTAGGACAGGGATCTTCACCCCTCCACTTT
-,TRBJ1-2,-,TRBV27,CASSLKVGLSHIVGYTF,TGTGCCAGCAGTTTAAAGGTTGGGTTAAGTCACATTGTGGGCTACACCTTC
TRBD2,TRBJ2-2,few,TRBV27,CASGGVYTGELFF,TGTGCCAGCGGGGGGGTCTACACCGGGGAGCTGTTTTTT
-,TRBJ2-7,-,TRBV6-5,CASRRQDYEQYF,TGTGCCAGCCGACGCCAGGACTACGAGCAGTACTTC
-,TRBJ1-3,few,TRBV11-2,CASSYIYSGNTIYF,TGTGCCAGCAGCTACATTTACTCTGGAAACACCATATATTTT
-,TRBJ2-2,-,TRBV7-7,CAAQENTGELFF,TGTGCTGCACAGGAGAACACCGGGGAGCTGTTTTTT
-,TRBJ1-3,-,TRBV7-8,CASSYPDRGSSGNTIYF,TGTGCCAGCAGCTACCCCGATCGCGGCAGCTCTGGAAACACCATATATTTT
-,TRBJ2-5,-,TRBV28,CASSLFRWPASSQETQYF,TGTGCCAGCAGTTTATTCAGGTGGCCAGCCTCTTCCCAAGAGACCCAGTACTTC
-,TRBJ2-1,-,TRBV7-3,CASSLQGYNEQFF,TGTGCCAGCAGCTTACAGGGGTACAATGAGCAGTTCTTC
-,TRBJ1-5,-,TRBV6-5,CASRQQGGGGQPQHF,TGTGCCAGCAGACAGCAGGGCGGAGGCGGTCAGCCCCAGCATTTT
TRBD1,TRBJ1-5,-,TRBV4-3,CASSQEVTGISQPQHF,TGCGCCAGCAGCCAAGAGGTGACAGGGATATCTCAGCCCCAGCATTTT
-,TRBJ1-4,-,TRBV2,CASSVDETGKLFF,TGTGCCAGCAGCGTAGATGAGACGGGGAAACTGTTTTTT
-,TRBJ2-7,-,TRBV7-9,CASSPGTSYEQYF,TGTGCCAGCAGCCCAGGGACGTCTTACGAGCAGTACTTC
TRBD1,TRBJ1-1,-,TRBV30,CAWKVQGENTEAFF,TGTGCCTGGAAGGTACAGGGGGAGAACACTGAAGCTTTCTTT
-,TRBJ1-2,-,TRBV27,CATLGPLSNYGYTF,TGTGCCACCTTAGGTCCTCTCTCTAACTATGGCTACACCTTC
TRBD1,TRBJ1-4,-,TRBV4-2,CASSRGQGGVEKLFF,TGTGCCAGCAGCAGGGGACAGGGAGGTGTGGAAAAACTGTTTTTT
-,TRBJ2-7,-,TRBV30,CAWSLADQQYF,TGTGCCTGGAGTTTAGCGGACCAGCAGTACTTC
-,TRBJ2-7,-,TRBV7-8,CASSGGGTRSYEQYF,TGTGCCAGCAGCGGTGGGGGAACCCGCTCCTACGAGCAGTACTTC
-,TRBJ2-3,-,TRBV28,CASSFGTLTDTQYF,TGTGCCAGCAGTTTCGGGACCCTCACAGATACGCAGTATTTT
TRBD1,TRBJ1-1,-,TRBV7-2,CASSPPLGDREYSEAFF,TGTGCCAGCAGCCCTCCCCTCGGGGACAGGGAATACTCTGAAGCTTTCTTT
-,TRBJ2-7,-,TRBV7-2,CASSYQLTMGVSRYEQYF,TGTGCCAGCAGCTACCAATTGACTATGGGGGTATCGAGGTACGAGCAGTACTTC
TRBD1,TRBJ2-7,-,TRBV30,CAWSASPGTGSLYEQYF,TGTGCCTGGAGTGCCAGTCCCGGGACAGGGTCACTCTACGAGCAGTACTTC
-,TRBJ1-6,few,TRBV9,CASSVGPNSPLHF,TGTGCCAGCAGCGTAGGTCCGAATTCACCCCTCCACTTT